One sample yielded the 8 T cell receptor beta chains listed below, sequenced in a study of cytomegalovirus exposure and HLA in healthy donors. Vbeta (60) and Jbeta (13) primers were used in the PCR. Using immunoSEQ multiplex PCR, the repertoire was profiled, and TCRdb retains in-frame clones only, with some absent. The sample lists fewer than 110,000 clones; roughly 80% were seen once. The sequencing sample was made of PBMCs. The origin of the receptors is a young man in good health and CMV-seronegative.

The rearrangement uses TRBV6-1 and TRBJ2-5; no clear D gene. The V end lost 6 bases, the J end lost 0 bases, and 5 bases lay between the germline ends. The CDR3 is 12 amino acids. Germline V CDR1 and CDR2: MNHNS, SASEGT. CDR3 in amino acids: CASRAYQETQYF. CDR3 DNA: TGTGCCAGCAGAGCATACCAAGAGACCCAGTACTTC.

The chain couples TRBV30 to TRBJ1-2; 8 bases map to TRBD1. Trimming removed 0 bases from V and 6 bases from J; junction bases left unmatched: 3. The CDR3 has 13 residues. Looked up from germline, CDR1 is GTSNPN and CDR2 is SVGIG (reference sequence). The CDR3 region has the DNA TGTGCCTGGAGTGTACAGGGGGTTGATGGCTACACCTTC. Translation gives CAWSVQGVDGYTF.

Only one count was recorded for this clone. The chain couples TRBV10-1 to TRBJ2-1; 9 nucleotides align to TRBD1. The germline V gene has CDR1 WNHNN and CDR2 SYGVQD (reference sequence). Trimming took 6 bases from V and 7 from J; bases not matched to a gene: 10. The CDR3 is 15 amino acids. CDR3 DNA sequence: TGCGCCAGCAGCAGAGGGACAGGGATGGGAAATGAGCAGTTCTTC. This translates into CASSRGTGMGNEQFF.

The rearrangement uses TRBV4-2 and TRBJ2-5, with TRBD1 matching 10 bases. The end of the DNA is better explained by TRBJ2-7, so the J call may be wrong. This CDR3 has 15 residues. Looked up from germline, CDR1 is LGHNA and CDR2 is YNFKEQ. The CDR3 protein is CASSPRQGAEYEQYF. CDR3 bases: TGTGCCAGCAGCCCGAGACAGGGGGCGGAGTACGAGCAGTACTTC.

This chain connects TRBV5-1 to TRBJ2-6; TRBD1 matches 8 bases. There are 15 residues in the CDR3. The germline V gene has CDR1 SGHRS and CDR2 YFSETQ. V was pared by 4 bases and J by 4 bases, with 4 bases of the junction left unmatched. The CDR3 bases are TGCGCCAGCAGCCTATGGACAGGGGGGGCCAACGTCCTGACTTTC. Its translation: CASSLWTGGANVLTF.

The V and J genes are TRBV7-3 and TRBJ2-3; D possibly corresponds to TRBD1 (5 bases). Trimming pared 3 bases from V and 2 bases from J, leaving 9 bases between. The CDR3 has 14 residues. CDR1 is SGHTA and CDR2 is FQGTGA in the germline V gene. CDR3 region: CASSFLGATDTQYF. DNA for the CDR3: TGTGCCAGCAGCTTCCTTGGGGCCACAGATACGCAGTATTTT.

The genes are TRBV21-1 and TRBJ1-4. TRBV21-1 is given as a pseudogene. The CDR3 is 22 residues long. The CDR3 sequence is CASSKHASAGAAILATNEKLFF. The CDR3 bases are TGTGCCAGCAGCAAACACGCCAGCGCGGGCGCGGCAATTCTTGCAACTAATGAAAAACTGTTTTTT.

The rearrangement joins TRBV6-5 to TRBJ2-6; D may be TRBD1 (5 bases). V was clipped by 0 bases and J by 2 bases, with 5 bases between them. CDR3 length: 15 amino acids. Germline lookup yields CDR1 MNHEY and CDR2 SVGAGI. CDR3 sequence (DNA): TGTGCCAGCAGTTACTCCAGGGCTGGGGCCAACGTCCTGACTTTC. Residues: CASSYSRAGANVLTF.